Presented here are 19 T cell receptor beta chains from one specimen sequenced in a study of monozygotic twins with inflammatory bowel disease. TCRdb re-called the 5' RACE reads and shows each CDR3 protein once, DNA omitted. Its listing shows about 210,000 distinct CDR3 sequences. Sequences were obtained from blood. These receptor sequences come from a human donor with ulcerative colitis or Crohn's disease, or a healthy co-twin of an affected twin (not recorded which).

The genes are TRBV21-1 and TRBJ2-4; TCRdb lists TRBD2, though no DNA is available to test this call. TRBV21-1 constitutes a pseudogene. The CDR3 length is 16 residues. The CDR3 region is CASILTSGRSKNIQYF.

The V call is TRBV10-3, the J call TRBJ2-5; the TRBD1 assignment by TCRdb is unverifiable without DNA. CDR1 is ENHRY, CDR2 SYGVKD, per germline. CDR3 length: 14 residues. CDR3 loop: CAIRPGQGGETQYF.

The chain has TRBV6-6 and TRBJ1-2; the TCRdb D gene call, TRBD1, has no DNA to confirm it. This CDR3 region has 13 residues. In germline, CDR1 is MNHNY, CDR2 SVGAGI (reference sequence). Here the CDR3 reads CASNQQGGYGYTF.

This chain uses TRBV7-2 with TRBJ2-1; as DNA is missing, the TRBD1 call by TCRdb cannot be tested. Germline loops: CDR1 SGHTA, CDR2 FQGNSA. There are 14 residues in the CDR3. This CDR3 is CASRRGREGNEQFF. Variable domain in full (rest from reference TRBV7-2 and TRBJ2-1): GAGVSQSPSNKVTEKGKDVELRCDPISGHTALYWYRQSLGQGLEFLIYFQGNSAPDKSGLPSDRFSAERTGGSVSTLTIQRTQQEDSAVYLCASRRGREGNEQFFGPGTRLTVL.

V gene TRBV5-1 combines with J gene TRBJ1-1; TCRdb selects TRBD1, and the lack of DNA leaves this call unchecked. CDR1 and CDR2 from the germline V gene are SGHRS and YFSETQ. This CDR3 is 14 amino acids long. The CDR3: CASSPPGQITEAFF.

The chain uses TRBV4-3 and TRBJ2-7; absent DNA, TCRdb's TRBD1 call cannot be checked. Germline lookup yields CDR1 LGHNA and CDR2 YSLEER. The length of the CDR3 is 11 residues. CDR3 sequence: CASSHGQQQYF.

The CDR3 here is CASSLGAGQHEQFF. V and J are TRBV7-9 and TRBJ2-1; the D gene TCRdb calls, TRBD1, cannot be checked with no DNA. CDR1 is SEHNR, CDR2 FQNEAQ, per germline (reference sequence). This CDR3 is built from 14 residues.

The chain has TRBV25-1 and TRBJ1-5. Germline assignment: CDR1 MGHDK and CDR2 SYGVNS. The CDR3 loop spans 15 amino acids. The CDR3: CAISEYPWRDQPQHF.

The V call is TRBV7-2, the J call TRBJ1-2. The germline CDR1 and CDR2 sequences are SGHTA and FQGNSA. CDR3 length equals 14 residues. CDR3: CASSFPGLPYGYTF.

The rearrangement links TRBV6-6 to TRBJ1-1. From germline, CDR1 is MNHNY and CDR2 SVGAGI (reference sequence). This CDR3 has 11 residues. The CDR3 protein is CASSRDTEAFF.

CDR3 region: CASSYGALTRGIGYTF. The chain combines TRBV6-2 or TRBV6-3 with TRBJ1-2; TCRdb gives TRBD1 as the D gene, but with no DNA this cannot be confirmed. In germline, CDR1 is MNHEY, CDR2 SVGEGT. The CDR3 totals 16 residues.

The CDR3 loop is CASSFSRTSGRAGETQYF. The chain links TRBV5-1 to TRBJ2-5; the TRBD2 assignment by TCRdb is unverifiable without DNA. CDR3 length: 18 residues. Germline V gene data show CDR1 as SGHRS and CDR2 as YFSETQ.

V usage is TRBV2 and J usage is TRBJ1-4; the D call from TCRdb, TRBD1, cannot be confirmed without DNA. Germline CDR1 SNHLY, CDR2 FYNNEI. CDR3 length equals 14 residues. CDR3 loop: CASIGTLSVRKLFF.

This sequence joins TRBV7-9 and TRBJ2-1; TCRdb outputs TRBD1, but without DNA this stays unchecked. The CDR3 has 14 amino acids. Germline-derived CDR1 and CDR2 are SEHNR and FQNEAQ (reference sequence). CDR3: CASRPSGGDNEQFF.

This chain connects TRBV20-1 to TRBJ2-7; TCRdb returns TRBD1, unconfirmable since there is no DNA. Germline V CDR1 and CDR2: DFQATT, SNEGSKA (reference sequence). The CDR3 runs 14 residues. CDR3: CSACDRDRGWEQYF.

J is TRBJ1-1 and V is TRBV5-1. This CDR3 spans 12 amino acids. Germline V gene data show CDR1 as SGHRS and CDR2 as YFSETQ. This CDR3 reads CASSDPDTEAFF. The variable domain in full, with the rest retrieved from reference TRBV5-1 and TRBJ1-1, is KAGVTQTPRYLIKTRGQQVTLSCSPISGHRSVSWYQQTPGQGLQFLFEYFSETQRNKGNFPGRFSGRQFSNSRSEMNVSTLELGDSALYLCASSDPDTEAFFGQGTRLTVV.

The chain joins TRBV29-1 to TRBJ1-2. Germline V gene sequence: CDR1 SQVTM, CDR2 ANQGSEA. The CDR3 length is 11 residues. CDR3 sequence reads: CSVDGAEGYTF.

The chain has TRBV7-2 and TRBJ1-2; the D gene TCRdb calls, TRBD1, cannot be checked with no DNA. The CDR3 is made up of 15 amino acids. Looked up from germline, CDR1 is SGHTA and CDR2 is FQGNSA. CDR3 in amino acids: CASSLEGGVSYGYTF.

CDR3 region: CASRTTGGNQPQHF. The rearrangement joins TRBV6-1 to TRBJ1-5; TCRdb's assignment of TRBD1 cannot be checked, as there is no DNA. The length of the CDR3 is 14 residues. Germline V CDR1 and CDR2: MNHNS, SASEGT.